The 10 T cell receptor beta chains below all came from one sample that was sequenced in a study of cytomegalovirus exposure and HLA in healthy donors. Primers for the PCR totalled 60 Vbeta and 13 Jbeta. TCRdb's copy holds only in-frame clones and misses some; the assay was immunoSEQ multiplex PCR. The table for this sample gives approximately 76,000 clones. The sample consisted of PBMCs. The source of these receptors is a man between 18 and 35 years old in good health and CMV-seropositive.

The V call is TRBV7-2, the J call TRBJ1-1; D is perhaps TRBD1 (5 bases). Per the germline V gene, CDR1 is SGHTA and CDR2 is FQGNSA. This CDR3 contains 13 residues. The V and J ends lost 3 bases and 8 bases respectively, with 13 bases between them. In DNA form, the CDR3 reads TGTGCCAGCAGCTTCATCCGCTGGACAGAAGCTTTCTTT. Protein: CASSFIRWTEAFF.

The chain employs TRBV28 and TRBJ2-2, with TRBD1 identical over 7 bases. CDR3 length: 15 amino acids. Germline V CDR1 and CDR2: MDHEN, SYDVKM. The J segment lost 3 bases and the V segment lost 4 bases, leaving 5 bases of the junction unmatched. The CDR3 spells CASSSDRDYTGELFF. The CDR3 DNA reads as TGTGCCAGCAGTTCAGACAGGGATTACACCGGGGAGCTGTTTTTT. The full variable domain, with the rest looked up from reference TRBV28 and TRBJ2-2, is DVKVTQSSRYLVKRTGEKVFLECVQDMDHENMFWYRQDPGLGLRLIYFSYDVKMKEKGDIPEGYSVSREKKERFSLILESASTNQTSMYLCASSSDRDYTGELFFGEGSRLTVL.

Remarks on this clone: The same CDR3 is also encoded by other DNA sequences in this sample. The gene calls are TRBV27 and TRBJ1-5, with a tentative D call TRBD1 (5 bases). CDR3 length: 14 amino acids. Trimming pared 3 bases from V and 3 bases from J, leaving 9 bases between. Germline lookup yields CDR1 MNHEY and CDR2 SMNVEV (reference sequence). CDR3 DNA: TGTGCCAGCAGTTTGGCAGGGTACAATCAGCCCCAGCATTTT. This gives the protein CASSLAGYNQPQHF.

The chain couples TRBV6-5 to TRBJ1-1, with D uncertain. Per germline, CDR1 MNHEY and CDR2 SVGAGI. The CDR3 spans 11 residues. The V and J ends lost 4 bases and 3 bases respectively, with 3 bases between them. The CDR3 region is CASSSYTEAFF. Here the CDR3 DNA reads TGTGCCAGCAGTTCCTACACTGAAGCTTTCTTT.

The chain is built from TRBV6-1 and TRBJ1-1; 7 nucleotides match TRBD1. There are 15 residues in the CDR3. V trimming: 2 bases; J trimming: 3 bases; junction bases outside the gene matches: 6. Germline V gene data show CDR1 as MNHNS and CDR2 as SASEGT. CDR3 DNA: TGTGCCAGCAGTGAATGGCGGGACAGCCACACTGAAGCTTTCTTT. Its protein is CASSEWRDSHTEAFF.

J is TRBJ2-5 and V is TRBV27; TRBD1 aligns across 8 bases. CDR1 is MNHEY and CDR2 is SMNVEV in the germline V gene (reference sequence). The CDR3 runs 14 residues. V lost 6 bases, J lost 14 bases, and 17 bases stayed unmatched. CDR3 nucleotides: TGTGCCAGCAGCACGACGATACCGGGACAGGTGTACTACTTC. As protein: CASSTTIPGQVYYF.

The rearrangement links TRBV15 to TRBJ2-5, with TRBD2 identical over 8 bases. The germline V gene has CDR1 LNHNV and CDR2 YYDKDF (reference sequence). The CDR3 runs 14 residues. V shed 3 bases, J shed 2 bases, and the junction held 2 bases outside the gene matches. In DNA, the CDR3 is TGTGCCACCAGCAGGACTAGCGAACAAGAGACCCAGTACTTC. It yields the protein CATSRTSEQETQYF.

The chain couples TRBV11-2 to TRBJ2-5, with D possibly TRBD2 on 6 matching bases. Judging by the DNA end, TRBJ2-7 fits better; the J call may be wrong. Germline V CDR1 and CDR2: SGHAT, FQNNGV. The CDR3 is 13 residues long. In DNA form, the CDR3 reads TGTGCCAGCAGCCTGGGACTGATCTACGAGCAGTACTTC. Translation: CASSLGLIYEQYF.

The chain recombines TRBV5-4 with TRBJ2-5; perhaps TRBD2 as D (5 bases). The V gene lost 2 bases and the J gene lost 5 bases, with 7 bases spanning the gap. The germline CDR1 and CDR2 sequences are SGHNT and YYREEE (reference sequence). The CDR3 has 12 amino acids. The CDR3 sequence: CASSFQRETQYF. CDR3 sequence (DNA): TGTGCCAGCAGCTTCCAGCGGGAGACCCAGTACTTC.

The V gene is TRBV6-4, the J gene TRBJ2-6, with D possibly matching TRBD1 (5 bases). Looked up from germline, CDR1 is MRHNA and CDR2 is SNTAGT. With 8 bases removed from V and 0 bases from J, the gap between germline ends came to 14 bases. The CDR3 extends over 16 amino acids. The CDR3 DNA reads TGTGCCAGCTCCGCCGGACAAACCTCTGGGGCCAACGTCCTGACTTTC. It translates to CASSAGQTSGANVLTF.